The 13 T cell receptor beta chains below were found in one sample sequenced in a study of T cells in Graves' hyperthyroidism and ophthalmopathy. RNA transcripts gave rise to amplified TCR beta CDR3 regions. RT-PCR in the first round (using the HTBI primer set) targeted the TCR CDR3. In TCRdb, the multiplex PCR reads were re-called with MiXCR into one record per CDR3 protein. Of some 650,000 distinct CDR3 sequences listed, more than 15% are singletons. What was sequenced was blood. The receptors were gathered from a woman aged 40 to 49 with Graves' ophthalmopathy.

This clonotype occurred a few times. CDR3 residues: CASSYSPYPADQPQHF. Here the CDR3 DNA reads TGTGCCAGCAGTTATAGCCCATATCCCGCAGATCAGCCCCAGCATTTT. This chain uses TRBV6-1 with TRBJ1-5, with unresolved D. Trimming cost V 5 bases and J 5 bases, with 19 bases left between them. Germline V gene sequence: CDR1 MNHNS, CDR2 SASEGT. This CDR3 is 16 amino acids long.

This clonotype occurred a few times. The chain employs TRBV7-6 and TRBJ2-1, with TRBD2 as a possible D gene (7 bases). This CDR3 region has 15 residues. The V gene's germline CDR1 is SGHVS and CDR2 FNYEAQ. The V end was cut by 3 bases, the J end by 9 bases, with 18 bases between. CDR3 region: CASSFVGEGGGEQFF. For the CDR3, the DNA is TGTGCCAGCAGCTTCGTGGGAGAGGGGGGGGGTGAGCAGTTCTTC.

In its sample, this clonotype was seen a few times. This chain uses TRBV3-1 with TRBJ2-6, with D possibly TRBD2 on 7 matching bases. V was trimmed by 1 base and J by 3 bases, leaving 13 bases between them. The CDR3 spans 17 residues. Germline V gives CDR1 LGHDT, CDR2 YNNKEL (reference sequence). The CDR3: CASSQGGGADGANVLTF. The CDR3 coding sequence is TGTGCCAGCAGCCAAGGTGGGGGGGCGGATGGGGCCAACGTCCTGACTTTC.

This clonotype was seen repeatedly, ten times or more. The rearrangement joins TRBV28 to TRBJ1-2, with 8 nucleotides matching TRBD1. In germline, CDR1 is MDHEN, CDR2 SYDVKM. Trimming cost V 11 bases and J 9 bases; bases outside gene matches: 14. This CDR3 has 13 residues. The CDR3 sequence is CALSRTGYNSYTF. In nucleotides, the CDR3 is TGTGCCCTAAGCAGGACAGGGTATAATAGCTACACCTTC.

J is TRBJ1-1 and V is TRBV11-2; possible D gene TRBD1, 5 bases. Trimming took 1 base from V and 8 from J, leaving 20 bases between them. This CDR3 has 16 residues. Germline CDR1 reads SGHAT; CDR2 reads FQNNGV. The CDR3 DNA sequence: TGTGCCAGCAGCTTAGGCGTGGGGCCCGGCTGGCTCGAAGCTTTCTTT. This encodes CASSLGVGPGWLEAFF. Full variable domain (outside the CDR3, taken from reference TRBV11-2 and TRBJ1-1): EAGVAQSPRYKIIEKRQSVAFWCNPISGHATLYWYQQILGQGPKLLIQFQNNGVVDDSQLPKDRFSAERLKGVDSTLKIQPAKLEDSAVYLCASSLGVGPGWLEAFFGQGTRLTVV.

This clonotype has only a few counts. J is TRBJ1-2 and V is TRBV20-1; no firm D call. The ends were cut back, 3 bases at V and 4 bases at J, with 15 bases in the middle. CDR3 length: 14 amino acids. Germline V gives CDR1 DFQATT, CDR2 SNEGSKA (reference sequence). Written as DNA, the CDR3 is TGCAGTGCTAGTCCCGACGGAGAGGCCTATGGCTACACCTTC. It encodes CSASPDGEAYGYTF.

This clonotype was recorded many times. This chain links TRBV29-1 with TRBJ2-3, with D unresolved. V lost 6 bases and J 4 bases, leaving 11 bases between the germline ends. Germline CDR1 reads SQVTM; CDR2 reads ANQGSEA. CDR3 size: 12 residues. The CDR3 DNA is TGCAGCGTGGTCCCTCCATCAGATACGCAGTATTTT. It specifies CSVVPPSDTQYF.

This clonotype has a handful of counts. This chain joins TRBV6-1 and TRBJ1-1, with 9 bases identical to TRBD1. V lost 6 bases, J lost 1 base, and 9 bases stayed unmatched. The germline V gene has CDR1 MNHNS and CDR2 SASEGT. The CDR3 is made up of 16 amino acids. CDR3: CASRFGQGPPNTEAFF. The CDR3 DNA is TGTGCCAGCAGGTTTGGACAGGGGCCCCCGAACACTGAAGCTTTCTTT.

This clonotype was detected many times. The chain combines TRBV11-2 with TRBJ2-1; D may be TRBD1 (6 bases). V was cut by 5 bases and J by 9 bases, with 17 bases left in between. The CDR3 consists of 14 residues. Germline values: CDR1 SGHAT, CDR2 FQNNGV. Here the CDR3 reads CASSPPARGSEQFF. In DNA, the CDR3 is TGTGCCAGCAGCCCACCCGCTAGGGGGTCTGAGCAGTTCTTC.

This clonotype was found a few times. The chain is built from TRBV19 and TRBJ2-7; 13 positions agree with TRBD2. The V gene end was trimmed by 4 bases and the J gene end by 5 bases; junction bases not matched to a gene: 5. CDR3 size: 15 residues. Germline CDR1 is LNHDA and CDR2 is SQIVND (reference sequence). CDR3 protein: CASSSRLAGGDEQYF. The CDR3 DNA reads as TGTGCCAGTAGTAGCAGACTAGCGGGAGGCGACGAGCAGTACTTC.

This clonotype has more than one count but fewer than ten. The genes are TRBV7-2 and TRBJ2-7; the D is unclear. V gave up 1 base and J gave up 0 bases, with 7 bases separating them. The CDR3 is 14 residues long. In germline, CDR1 is SGHTA, CDR2 FQGNSA. CDR3 loop: CASSLGHISYEQYF. DNA for the CDR3: TGTGCCAGCAGCTTAGGACACATCTCCTACGAGCAGTACTTC.

This clonotype appeared many times. V and J are TRBV18 and TRBJ2-7, with D unresolved. CDR1 KGHSH and CDR2 LQKENI come from the germline V gene. V shed 3 bases and J shed 0 bases, with 3 bases lying between them. The CDR3 is 12 amino acids. CDR3 loop: CASSPTSYEQYF. The CDR3 nucleotides are TGTGCCAGCTCACCTACCTCCTACGAGCAGTACTTC.

This chain uses TRBV7-9 with TRBJ1-5; no reliable D call. Per germline, CDR1 SEHNR and CDR2 FQNEAQ (reference sequence). Trimming removed 8 bases at V and 2 bases at J, with 10 bases between. This CDR3 is 13 amino acids long. The CDR3 loop reads CASGKGGNQPQHF. DNA of the CDR3: TGTGCCAGCGGAAAAGGAGGCAATCAGCCCCAGCATTTT. The full variable domain, completed using reference TRBV7-9 and TRBJ1-5, is DTGVSQNPRHKITKRGQNVTFRCDPISEHNRLYWYRQTLGQGPEFLTYFQNEAQLEKSRLLSDRFSAERPKGSFSTLEIQRTEQGDSAMYLCASGKGGNQPQHFGDGTRLSIL.